This T cell receptor beta chain was observed in a study of T cell changes during pregnancy in multiple sclerosis. The CDR3 is made up of 12 amino acids. V lost 4 bases to trimming and J lost 5 bases, with 11 bases between them. Germline V gene sequence: CDR1 GTSNPN, CDR2 SVGIG (reference sequence). Profiling relied on immunoSEQ multiplex PCR, and the TCRdb table lists in-frame clones only, not all of them. The sample holds 30,000 to 35,000 clones, around nine tenths seen once. J is TRBJ1-1 and V is TRBV30; D unclear. The specimen comprised CD8+ T cells from peripheral blood mononuclear cells, sampled before pregnancy. The TCR sequence derives from a female donor with multiple sclerosis, enrolled in a pregnancy study. The CDR3 protein is CAWKEPATEAFF. The CDR3 DNA reads as TGTGCCTGGAAGGAGCCAGCTACTGAAGCTTTCTTT.